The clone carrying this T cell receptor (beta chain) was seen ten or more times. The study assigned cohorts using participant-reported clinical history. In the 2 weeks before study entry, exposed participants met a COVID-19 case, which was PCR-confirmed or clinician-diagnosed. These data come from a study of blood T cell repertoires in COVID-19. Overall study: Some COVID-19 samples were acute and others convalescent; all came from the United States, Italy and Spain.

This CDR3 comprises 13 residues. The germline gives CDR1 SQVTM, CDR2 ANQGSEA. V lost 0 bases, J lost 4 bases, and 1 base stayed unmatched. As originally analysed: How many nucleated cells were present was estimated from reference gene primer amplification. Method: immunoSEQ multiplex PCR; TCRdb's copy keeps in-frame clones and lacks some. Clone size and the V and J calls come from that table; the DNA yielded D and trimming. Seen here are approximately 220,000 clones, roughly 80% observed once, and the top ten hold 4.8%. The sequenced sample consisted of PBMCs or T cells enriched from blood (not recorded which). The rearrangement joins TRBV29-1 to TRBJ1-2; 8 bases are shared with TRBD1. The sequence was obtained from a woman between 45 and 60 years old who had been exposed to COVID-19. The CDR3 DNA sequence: TGCAGCGTTGAAGAACAGGGGGGCTATGGCTACACCTTC. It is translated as CSVEEQGGYGYTF.